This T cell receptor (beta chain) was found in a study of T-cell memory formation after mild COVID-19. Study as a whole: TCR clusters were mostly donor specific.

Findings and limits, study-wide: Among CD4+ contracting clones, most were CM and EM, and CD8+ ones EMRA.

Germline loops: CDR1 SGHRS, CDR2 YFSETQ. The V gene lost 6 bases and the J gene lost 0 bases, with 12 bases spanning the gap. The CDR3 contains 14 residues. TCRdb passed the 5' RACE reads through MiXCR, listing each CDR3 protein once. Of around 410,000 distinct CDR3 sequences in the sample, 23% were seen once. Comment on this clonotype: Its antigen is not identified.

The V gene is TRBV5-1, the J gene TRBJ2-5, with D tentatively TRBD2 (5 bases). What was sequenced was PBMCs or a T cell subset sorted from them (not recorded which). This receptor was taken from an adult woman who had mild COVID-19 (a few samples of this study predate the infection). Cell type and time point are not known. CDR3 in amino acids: CASKKGGYQETQYF. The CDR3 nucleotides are TGCGCCAGCAAAAAGGGCGGGTACCAAGAGACCCAGTACTTC.